The clone carrying this T cell receptor beta chain has only one observation. Its specificity is unknown. The V and J ends lost 5 bases and 9 bases respectively, with 12 bases between them. CDR1 SGHAT and CDR2 FQNNGV come from the germline V gene. This CDR3 is 12 amino acids long. This specimen belongs to a study of OX40 agonist ivuxolimab in advanced cancers. General study findings and limits: Doses of 0.1 to 3.0 mg/kg were accompanied by clonal expansion of CD4+ and CD8+ blood T cells by week 6.

Sequencing used immunoSEQ multiplex PCR; TCRdb keeps in-frame clones, though not all of them. The table has 40,000 to 60,000 clones, 88% seen once. This sample comprised CD4+ or CD8+ T cells sorted from blood, obtained in a trial of the OX40 agonist ivuxolimab. The chain has TRBV11-2 and TRBJ2-3, with D possibly being TRBD1 or TRBD2 (6 bases each). The clonotype originates from an adult with an advanced solid tumor such as melanoma, head and neck, liver or kidney cancer. CDR3 region: CASSPEGGTQYF. In nucleotides, the CDR3 is TGTGCCAGCAGCCCCGAAGGGGGGACGCAGTATTTT.